These 8 T cell receptor beta chains came from one sample sequenced in a study of neurological immune-mediated disorders. TCRdb reanalysed the 5' RACE reads using MiXCR and keeps one entry per CDR3 protein. Of tens of thousands of distinct CDR3 sequences in the sample, about a tenth were seen once. Input material: PBMCs. The receptors come from a man aged 35 to 55 in good health.

This clonotype occurred many times. CDR3 sequence: CASSHSAPGAQETQYF. CDR3 DNA: TGTGCCAGCAGTCACTCGGCACCCGGGGCTCAAGAGACCCAGTACTTC. The chain has TRBV12-3 or TRBV12-4 and TRBJ2-5; D is tentatively TRBD1 or TRBD2 (5 bases each). The CDR3 sequence is 16 residues long. The V end lost 5 bases, the J end lost 2 bases, and 18 bases lay between the germline ends.

The chain recombines TRBV30 with TRBJ2-6; D gene unclear. In germline, CDR1 is GTSNPN, CDR2 SVGIG (reference sequence). The CDR3 consists of 13 residues. Trimming left V 3 bases short and J 2 bases short, with 5 bases between. The CDR3 DNA follows: TGTGCCTGGAGAGTGGCTGGGGCCAACGTCCTGACTTTC. This codes for CAWRVAGANVLTF. Looking up the rest from reference TRBV30 and TRBJ2-6 gives the full variable domain: SQTIHQWPATLVQPVGSPLSLECTVEGTSNPNLYWYRQAAGRGLQLLFYSVGIGQISSEVPQNLSASRPQDRQFILSSKKLLLSDSGFYLCAWRVAGANVLTFGAGSRLTVL.

The chain is built from TRBV20-1 and TRBJ2-1; 10 bases agree with TRBD2. This CDR3 has 16 residues. CDR1 and CDR2 from the germline V gene are DFQATT and SNEGSKA (reference sequence). Trimming at V came to 3 bases and at J to 9 bases, leaving 14 bases not matched to a gene. In nucleotides, the CDR3 is TGCAGTGCTAGCGCGCTGAGCGGGGGGGCCTCGGGTGAGCAGTTCTTC. It codes for CSASALSGGASGEQFF.

This chain links TRBV2 with TRBJ2-2; 8 nucleotides line up with TRBD1. After removal of 4 bases from V and 6 bases from J, the junction contained 10 bases not matched to a gene. The germline V gene has CDR1 SNHLY and CDR2 FYNNEI. The CDR3 is 16 residues long. In nucleotides, the CDR3 is TGTGCCAGCAGTGCCGGGACAGGATTATACCCCGGGGAGCTGTTTTTT. It encodes CASSAGTGLYPGELFF.

This clonotype has ten or more counts. CDR3 residues: CASSSTGGTQPQHF. The CDR3 nucleotides are TGTGCCAGCAGCTCGACAGGGGGCACTCAGCCCCAGCATTTT. The gene calls are TRBV6-6 and TRBJ1-5; 10 bases fit TRBD1. The CDR3 sequence is 14 residues long. Per the germline V gene, CDR1 is MNHNY and CDR2 is SVGAGI (reference sequence). The V segment lost 6 bases and the J segment 6 bases; nucleotides outside the gene matches: 5.

This chain links TRBV11-2 with TRBJ2-3; D is ambiguous. This CDR3 region has 13 residues. In germline, CDR1 is SGHAT, CDR2 FQNNGV. Trimming removed 0 bases from V and 4 bases from J, with 5 bases in between. For the CDR3, the DNA is TGTGCCAGCAGCTTAGATTGGGCAGATACGCAGTATTTT. This codes for CASSLDWADTQYF.

This clonotype was detected ten times or more. The V call is TRBV5-1, the J call TRBJ2-6; D is tentatively TRBD1 or TRBD2 (5 bases each). Trimming shortened V by 2 bases and J by 4 bases, and 7 bases separated the two germline ends. Looked up from germline, CDR1 is SGHRS and CDR2 is YFSETQ. The CDR3 runs 14 residues. This CDR3 is CASSFEGGANVLTF. DNA for the CDR3: TGCGCCAGCAGCTTTGAGGGGGGGGCCAACGTCCTGACTTTC.

The V call is TRBV2, the J call TRBJ2-1, with a possible D match to TRBD2 (6 bases). The V end lost 5 bases, the J end lost 6 bases, and 11 bases lay between the germline ends. Germline V gene sequence: CDR1 SNHLY, CDR2 FYNNEI. The CDR3 sequence is 13 residues long. The CDR3 protein is CASSLGLTNEQFF. The CDR3, as DNA: TGTGCCAGCAGTTTGGGACTCACCAATGAGCAGTTCTTC.